This T cell receptor (beta chain) was recovered during a study of human T cells and chemical hapten exposure. In its sample, this clonotype was seen a few times. Sample time point: patch test 3, about 24 weeks after DPC sensitization. Treatment indicated: therapeutic diphenylcyclopropenone sensitization with weekly scalp DPC. Unfractionated whole blood yielded total RNA. TCRdb used MiXCR to reprocess the RACE reads, holding one entry per CDR3 protein. The sample has 99,000 or so distinct CDR3 sequences, less than 40% seen once. The V end was cut by 8 bases, the J end by 5 bases, with 14 bases between. Germline loops: CDR1 ENHRY, CDR2 SYGVKD. The CDR3 spans 13 residues.

The specimen was whole blood, collected in connection with sensitization to the hapten diphenylcyclopropenone (DPC). The sequence was collected from a man aged 40-55 years with alopecia areata. Some clones in this sample may be carry-over from other donors' samples. The chain combines TRBV10-3 with TRBJ2-3; D might be TRBD2 (6 bases). CDR3 DNA: TGTGCCATCCAGTCGGGAGCAGTAGATACGCAGTATTTT. Amino acid sequence: CAIQSGAVDTQYF.